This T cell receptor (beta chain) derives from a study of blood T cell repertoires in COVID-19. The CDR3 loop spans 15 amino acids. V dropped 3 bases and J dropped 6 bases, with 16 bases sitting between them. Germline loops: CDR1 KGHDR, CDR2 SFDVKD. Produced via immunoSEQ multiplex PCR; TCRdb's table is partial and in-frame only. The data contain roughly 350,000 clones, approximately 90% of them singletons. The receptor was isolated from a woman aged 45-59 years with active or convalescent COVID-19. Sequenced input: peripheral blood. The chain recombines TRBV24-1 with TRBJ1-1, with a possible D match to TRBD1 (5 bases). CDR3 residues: CATSDGKGRFAEAFF. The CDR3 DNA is TGTGCCACCAGTGATGGTAAGGGGCGTTTCGCTGAAGCTTTCTTT.